A selection of T cell receptor beta chains follows, all from one sample in a study of T cells after yellow fever vaccination. TCRdb ran MiXCR on the 5' RACE reads and lists one entry per CDR3 protein. This sample carries roughly 170,000 distinct CDR3 sequences, 7% to 10% of them seen once, and the ten largest clones take around 40%. The sequencing here drew on CD8+ T cells sorted from PBMCs, taken 45 days after the yellow fever booster vaccination. These receptors originate from a man between 18 and 35 years old who received the YFV17D yellow fever vaccine. Both conserved end residues are part of each CDR3. The order of the fields is clone size, J gene, D gene, V gene, CDR3 DNA, CDR3 protein. D genes are given only for firm matches. Clone size is not always given. Where it is, it says once, few, many or a class for expanded clones.

NA,TRBJ2-3,TRBD2,TRBV24-1,TGTGCCATCGGGGGGGCAGATACGCAGTATTTT,CAIGGADTQYF
few,TRBJ2-1,NA,TRBV7-2,TGTGCCAGCAAACCCCATCACGACGTACGCGGGTTAAGCTCCTACAATGAGCAGTTCTTC,CASKPHHDVRGLSSYNEQFF
few,TRBJ2-2,NA,TRBV7-2,TGTGCCAGCAGCTTTATCGACACCGGGGAGCTGTTTTTT,CASSFIDTGELFF
NA,TRBJ2-1,TRBD2,TRBV6-2/TRBV6-3,TGTGCCAGCAGGCCGGGACTAGGGGCTGTGGGTGAGCAGTTCTTC,CASRPGLGAVGEQFF
few,TRBJ2-2,NA,TRBV6-6,TGTGCCAGCAGTTACTTACAGACCGGGGAGCTGTTTTTT,CASSYLQTGELFF
NA,TRBJ2-3,TRBD2,TRBV27,TGTGCCAGCACAAAGCGCGGGGGGCGAAGTAGGAGCGCAGATACGCAGTATTTT,CASTKRGGRSRSADTQYF
few,TRBJ1-6,NA,TRBV4-1,TGCGCCAGCAGCCAGACCCGGGGCAGGGAGTTTATGAGGACACCCCTCCACTTT,CASSQTRGREFMRTPLHF
NA,TRBJ1-2,NA,TRBV6-5,TGTGCCAGCAGTTACGGAGGCGCAGGCTACACCTTC,CASSYGGAGYTF
few,TRBJ2-1,NA,TRBV11-3,TGTGCCAGCAGCAGGGGTGTTGCATACGATGAGCAGTTCTTC,CASSRGVAYDEQFF
NA,TRBJ1-1,NA,TRBV6-5,TGTGCCAGCAGTTACGGCGGGGGGACTGAAGCTTTCTTT,CASSYGGGTEAFF
few,TRBJ1-4,NA,TRBV12-3/TRBV12-4,TGTGCCAGCAGCACTACCCAGGGGCTCGATGAAAAACTGTTTTTT,CASSTTQGLDEKLFF
NA,TRBJ2-7,NA,TRBV5-1,TGCGCCAGCAGGGGAGACAGTTCCTACGAGCAGTACTTC,CASRGDSSYEQYF
NA,TRBJ2-6,NA,TRBV5-1,TGCGCCAGCAGCTCCCAACGTTTCAATGGGGCCAACGTCCTGACTTTC,CASSSQRFNGANVLTF
NA,TRBJ1-1,TRBD1,TRBV4-1,TGCGCCAGCAGCCAACGCCGGGACAGGGGAACTGAAGCTTTCTTT,CASSQRRDRGTEAFF
NA,TRBJ1-2,NA,TRBV7-3,TGTGCCAGCAGCTTGTCGGGCCAAACTAACTATGGCTACACCTTC,CASSLSGQTNYGYTF
many,TRBJ2-2,TRBD1,TRBV12-3/TRBV12-4,TGTGCCAGCATCACGGACAGGGACACCGGGGAGCTGTTTTTT,CASITDRDTGELFF
few,TRBJ1-1,NA,TRBV7-9,TGTGCCAGCAGCTTAGGGATTATTGGGGCTTTCTTT,CASSLGIIGAFF
few,TRBJ2-3,NA,TRBV5-1,TGCGCCAGCAGTGGTGTAGGAAGCACAGATACGCAGTATTTT,CASSGVGSTDTQYF
few,TRBJ1-1,TRBD1,TRBV4-1,TGCGCCAGCAGCCAAGAAGGACAGGGTACATTGACTTTCTTT,CASSQEGQGTLTFF
few,TRBJ2-5,TRBD2,TRBV4-3,TGCGCCAGCAGCCAAGATCGAACGGGGGGGCCGGTTGAGACCCAGTACTTC,CASSQDRTGGPVETQYF
NA,TRBJ2-6,TRBD1,TRBV6-5,TGTGCCAGCAGCCTTACTACCGGGACAGCCTCCTCTGGGGCCAACGTCCTGACTTTC,CASSLTTGTASSGANVLTF
few,TRBJ2-1,TRBD1,TRBV9,TGTGCCAGCAGCGGAAGACAGGGGTTCAATGAGCAGTTCTTC,CASSGRQGFNEQFF
NA,TRBJ2-7,TRBD2,TRBV20-1,TGCAGTGCAGCGGGGTCCAGTCCCCCCTACGAGCAGTACTTC,CSAAGSSPPYEQYF
NA,TRBJ2-7,TRBD1,TRBV20-1,TGCAGTGCCAGATCCGGACAGGGGCGCCCGGCTTACGAGCAGTACTTC,CSARSGQGRPAYEQYF
NA,TRBJ1-5,NA,TRBV4-1,TGCGCCAGCAGCCATCGGGGAGTTAGCAATCAGCCCCAGCATTTT,CASSHRGVSNQPQHF
NA,TRBJ2-7,TRBD1,TRBV11-2,TGTGCCAGCAGCCGTACCGGGACAGCAACTTCCTACGAGCAGTACTTC,CASSRTGTATSYEQYF
NA,TRBJ1-1,NA,TRBV27,TGTGCCAGCGGACAGTTGAACACTGAAGCTTTCTTT,CASGQLNTEAFF
few,TRBJ2-7,TRBD1,TRBV7-9,TGTGCCAGCAGCCGTGACAGGGGCGAGCAGTACTTC,CASSRDRGEQYF
few,TRBJ2-2,NA,TRBV19,TGTGCCAGTAGGTCGGGTCCTTACACCGGGGAGCTGTTTTTT,CASRSGPYTGELFF
NA,TRBJ2-7,NA,TRBV19,TGTGCCACCCGGACAGCGACCTACGAGCAGTACTTC,CATRTATYEQYF
once,TRBJ2-2,NA,TRBV6-5,TGTGCCAGCAGTTCGAGATACACCGGGGAGCTGTTTTTT,CASSSRYTGELFF
NA,TRBJ2-7,NA,TRBV14,TGTGCCAGCAGCCAAGACGAAGCTTTCTCCTACGAGCAGTACTTC,CASSQDEAFSYEQYF
NA,TRBJ1-1,NA,TRBV25-1,TGTGCCAGCAGTTCGGTGGGGGGTACTGAAGCTTTCTTT,CASSSVGGTEAFF
NA,TRBJ1-6,NA,TRBV28,TGTGCCAGCAGTTTGCGGGGACCCTATAATTCACCCCTCCACTTT,CASSLRGPYNSPLHF
few,TRBJ2-4,TRBD2,TRBV4-1,TGCGCCAGCAGCCTCCAACTAGCGGGGGGATCACTAGCCAAAAACATTCAGTACTTC,CASSLQLAGGSLAKNIQYF
NA,TRBJ2-3,NA,TRBV2,TGTGCCAGCAGTGAGGACTCCACTAGGCGCACAGATACGCAGTATTTT,CASSEDSTRRTDTQYF
NA,TRBJ1-2,NA,TRBV27,TGTGCCAGCAGTCTAGGGGGTGGTCTAGGCTACACCTTC,CASSLGGGLGYTF
NA,TRBJ2-7,NA,TRBV4-1,TGCGCCAGCAGCCAATCCCCCCAGGGGGGCTACGAGCAGTACTTC,CASSQSPQGGYEQYF
few,TRBJ1-1,TRBD1,TRBV7-9,TGTGCCAGCAGCCCAACGGACAGGGTGAACACTGAAGCTTTCTTT,CASSPTDRVNTEAFF
NA,TRBJ1-2,TRBD1,TRBV3-1,TGTGCCAGCAGCGCCTACTCAGGGACAGAGTATGGCTACACCTTC,CASSAYSGTEYGYTF
many,TRBJ2-6,NA,TRBV4-1,TGCGCCAGCAGCCAAGATAACCCCAACTCTGGGGCCAACGTCCTGACTTTC,CASSQDNPNSGANVLTF
large,TRBJ2-1,TRBD2,TRBV7-2,TGTGCCAGCAGCTTAGGACTAGCGGGGGGCAATGAGCAGTTCTTC,CASSLGLAGGNEQFF
few,TRBJ1-5,NA,TRBV4-1,TGCGCCAGCAGCCAAGATGGGGTGGGCAATCAGCCCCAGCATTTT,CASSQDGVGNQPQHF
NA,TRBJ2-7,NA,TRBV6-5,TGTGCCAGCTCAATCTTGGGGTACGAGCAGTACTTC,CASSILGYEQYF
few,TRBJ1-1,NA,TRBV16,TGTGCCAGCAGCCAATCGGGATCGGGGTTCGCTGAAGCTTTCTTT,CASSQSGSGFAEAFF
NA,TRBJ2-3,NA,TRBV14,TGTGCCAGCAGCCCTGTGGAAGCCGGGCCAGATACGCAGTATTTT,CASSPVEAGPDTQYF
few,TRBJ2-5,NA,TRBV18,TGTGCCAGCTCACCGAGGGTGTACTCCGACAAGACCCAGTACTTC,CASSPRVYSDKTQYF
NA,TRBJ2-7,NA,TRBV6-2/TRBV6-3,TGTGCCAGCAGATTCAGCGGCCACTCCTACGAGCAGTACTTC,CASRFSGHSYEQYF
NA,TRBJ2-7,NA,TRBV4-1,TGCGCCAGCAGCCAAGCACCCCCGGAGTTGGGTTCAGCCTACGAGCAGTACTTC,CASSQAPPELGSAYEQYF
few,TRBJ2-4,NA,TRBV7-9,TGTGCCAGCACCAAGACAGGAAAAAACATTCAGTACTTC,CASTKTGKNIQYF